One sample yielded the 24 T cell receptor beta chains listed below, sequenced in a study of T-cell reconstitution after alpha-beta-depleted transplantation in children. This sample's TCRbeta library carried unique molecular identifier barcodes. From the PCR reads, TCRdb called clonotypes with MiXCR, one entry per CDR3 protein. The table lists about 580,000 distinct CDR3 sequences, under 25% of them singletons, with 12% to 15% in the top ten. The sequencing used PBMCs, mostly from graft donor cells, collected 360 days after TCRalphabeta/CD19-depleted stem cell transplant. The receptor set was obtained from a boy under three years old who had a stem cell transplant for acute myeloid leukemia, so the T cells may come from the graft donor.

The chain links TRBV29-1 to TRBJ2-1; 11 bases map to TRBD1. Trimming at V came to 6 bases and at J to 9 bases, leaving 7 bases not matched to a gene. Germline V gene data show CDR1 as SQVTM and CDR2 as ANQGSEA. This CDR3 spans 13 amino acids. The CDR3, as DNA: TGCAGCGTGGGACAGGGGGGGATTGGTGAGCAGTTCTTC. Translating gives CSVGQGGIGEQFF.

This clonotype has more than one count but fewer than ten. The V call is TRBV10-3, the J call TRBJ2-7; 9 bases line up with TRBD2. J gave up 5 bases and V 2 bases, and 4 bases lay outside the gene matches. Germline V gene lookup returns CDR1 ENHRY and CDR2 SYGVKD. This CDR3 comprises 14 residues. The CDR3: CAISEGLALNEQYF. The CDR3 DNA sequence: TGTGCCATCAGTGAGGGACTAGCGCTCAACGAGCAGTACTTC.

This clonotype was counted many times. V gene TRBV28 combines with J gene TRBJ2-5; D uncertain. The germline V gene encodes CDR1 MDHEN and CDR2 SYDVKM. With 6 bases removed from V and 1 base from J, the gap between germline ends came to 12 bases. The CDR3 is 14 residues long. The DNA of the CDR3 is TGTGCCAGCAGCCCTCCCAGCAGCCAAGAGACCCAGTACTTC. Its protein product is CASSPPSSQETQYF.

This clonotype was seen ten or more times. The CDR3 spells CASSLGGRNEQYV. The DNA of the CDR3 is TGTGCCAGCAGTTTAGGTGGGCGGAACGAGCAGTACGTC. This chain uses TRBV28 with TRBJ2-7, with D uncertain. CDR1 and CDR2 from the germline V gene are MDHEN and SYDVKM. The CDR3 spans 13 residues. Between the trimmed V and J ends, which lost 2 bases and 5 bases, there was a span of 10 bases.

This clonotype was counted only a few times. V gene TRBV6-1 combines with J gene TRBJ2-7, with a tentative D call TRBD2 (6 bases). This CDR3 has 13 residues. Germline V gene data show CDR1 as MNHNS and CDR2 as SASEGT. Trimming removed 6 bases at V and 3 bases at J, with 12 bases between. CDR3 in amino acids: CASRRLGGYEQYV. The CDR3 DNA sequence: TGTGCCAGCAGACGCCTCGGGGGCTACGAGCAGTACGTC.

The rearrangement links TRBV4-2 to TRBJ1-4; TRBD1 is a possible D gene (6 bases). The CDR3 has 18 residues. Trimming shortened V by 1 base and J by 4 bases, and 19 bases separated the two germline ends. Looked up from germline, CDR1 is LGHNA and CDR2 is YNFKEQ. The CDR3 nucleotides read TGTGCCAGCAGCCAAGGAAAGGCGAGGGGGGGCGGTAATGAAAAACTGTTTTTT. This codes for CASSQGKARGGGNEKLFF.

This clonotype was seen repeatedly, ten times or more. The chain combines TRBV20-1 with TRBJ2-3; D is unclear. The germline V gene encodes CDR1 DFQATT and CDR2 SNEGSKA (reference sequence). V was shortened by 3 bases and J by 0 bases, with 10 bases between the two germline ends. The CDR3 consists of 14 residues. The CDR3 here is CSARGPRSTDTQYF. As DNA, the CDR3 is TGCAGTGCTAGGGGCCCACGGAGCACAGATACGCAGTATTTT.

The CDR3 DNA sequence: TGTGCCAGCAGCCAAGATTTAGGATTCAGGTCAACCTACAATGAGCAGTTCTTC. Residues: CASSQDLGFRSTYNEQFF. This rearrangement joins TRBV3-1 to TRBJ2-1; D is undetermined. This CDR3 is 18 amino acids long. Trimming left V 0 bases short and J 2 bases short, with 17 bases between. CDR1 and CDR2 (germline): LGHDT, YNNKEL (reference sequence).

V and J are TRBV29-1 and TRBJ2-5; 7 nucleotides align to TRBD1. This CDR3 spans 16 amino acids. The germline gives CDR1 SQVTM, CDR2 ANQGSEA. The J segment lost 5 bases and the V segment lost 0 bases, leaving 12 bases of the junction unmatched. This CDR3 is CSVEDRDDRVYETQYF. For the CDR3, the DNA is TGCAGCGTTGAAGATAGGGATGACAGGGTGTACGAGACCCAGTACTTC.

The rearrangement links TRBV2 to TRBJ2-7, with unresolved D. Looked up from germline, CDR1 is SNHLY and CDR2 is FYNNEI. The CDR3 contains 11 residues. V was clipped by 6 bases and J by 6 bases, with 9 bases between them. This CDR3 is CASRENGEQYF. As DNA, the CDR3 is TGTGCCAGCAGAGAAAACGGCGAGCAGTACTTC.

J is TRBJ2-7 and V is TRBV18; 12 nucleotides match TRBD2. Germline CDR1 KGHSH, CDR2 LQKENI. CDR3 size: 15 residues. Losses at the gene ends were 3 bases for V and 7 bases for J; bases not matched to a gene: 7. CDR3 loop: CASSPGLAGPLEQYV. CDR3 bases: TGTGCCAGCTCACCCGGACTAGCGGGGCCGCTAGAGCAGTACGTC.

The CDR3 spells CASSSPLNSQADRAYEQYF. The CDR3 coding sequence is TGTGCCAGCAGCTCGCCACTAAATAGCCAGGCTGACAGAGCTTACGAGCAGTACTTC. The rearrangement joins TRBV11-1 to TRBJ2-7, with a possible D match to TRBD1 (5 bases). Germline V gene sequence: CDR1 SGHAT, CDR2 FQDESV (reference sequence). The CDR3 length is 19 residues. The V end was cut by 4 bases, the J end by 4 bases, with 29 bases between.

This clonotype has more than one count but fewer than ten. J is TRBJ2-1 and V is TRBV28, with D hard to call. V lost 6 bases to trimming and J lost 3 bases, with 9 bases between them. Germline-derived CDR1 and CDR2 are MDHEN and SYDVKM. The CDR3 consists of 13 residues. The CDR3 DNA reads as TGTGCCAGCAGGTCCTGGAACTACAATGAGCAGTTCTTC. It specifies CASRSWNYNEQFF.

The chain recombines TRBV12-3 or TRBV12-4 with TRBJ1-2, with D maybe TRBD1 (5 bases). The ends were cut back, 1 base at V and 5 bases at J, with 11 bases in the middle. The CDR3 length is 14 residues. The DNA of the CDR3 is TGTGCCAGCAGTTTAGAAGGGGACGCTTATGGCTACACCTTC. Translating gives CASSLEGDAYGYTF.

A few counts support this clonotype. V is TRBV4-3 and J is TRBJ2-7; tentative D call: TRBD1 (5 bases). This CDR3 is 18 amino acids long. Germline CDR1 is LGHNA and CDR2 is YSLEER. V lost 0 bases and J lost 0, with 18 bases in between. DNA for the CDR3: TGCGCCAGCAGCCAAGAAAGGGGTTACCCCAACTTCTCCTACGAGCAGTACTTC. Translating gives CASSQERGYPNFSYEQYF.

The chain recombines TRBV12-3 or TRBV12-4 with TRBJ2-6; 11 bases line up with TRBD2. The CDR3 extends over 19 amino acids. With V trimmed by 4 bases and J by 0 bases, 8 bases remained unmatched. CDR3 amino acids: CASSSRMGLADSGANVLTF. DNA for the CDR3: TGTGCCAGCAGTTCTAGAATGGGACTAGCGGACTCTGGGGCCAACGTCCTGACTTTC.

This clonotype was seen more than once but under ten times. The rearrangement links TRBV29-1 to TRBJ1-2; D unclear. Per the germline V gene, CDR1 is SQVTM and CDR2 is ANQGSEA. Trimming took off 5 bases at V and 7 bases at J, with 17 bases between the two ends. The CDR3 is 13 residues long. The CDR3 nucleotides read TGCAGCGTTCTGCAAGGGCCCTACCTTGGCTACACCTTC. The encoded protein is CSVLQGPYLGYTF. Looking up the rest from reference TRBV29-1 and TRBJ1-2 gives the full variable domain: SAVISQKPSRDICQRGTSLTIQCQVDSQVTMMFWYRQQPGQSLTLIATANQGSEATYESGFVIDKFPISRPNLTFSTLTVSNMSPEDSSIYLCSVLQGPYLGYTFGSGTRLTVV.

The table lists this clonotype with many counts. The V and J genes are TRBV20-1 and TRBJ2-7; D remains unclear. V shed 6 bases and J shed 6 bases, with 21 bases lying between them. Germline V CDR1 and CDR2: DFQATT, SNEGSKA (reference sequence). The CDR3 is 14 residues long. The CDR3 nucleotides read TGCAGTGCCTTCGTAGCAGGCCCGGTTGGCGAGCAGTACGTC. Translating it yields CSAFVAGPVGEQYV.

J is TRBJ2-3 and V is TRBV12-3 or TRBV12-4, with 11 bases lining up with TRBD2. V lost 3 bases to trimming and J lost 8 bases; unmatched junction nucleotides: 16. This CDR3 spans 18 amino acids. The CDR3, as DNA: TGTGCCAGCAGTTTCCTGGCTAGCGGGGGGCCGAGGTGGGGTACGCAGTATTTT. Encoded protein: CASSFLASGGPRWGTQYF.

This rearrangement joins TRBV6-2 or TRBV6-3 to TRBJ2-4, with TRBD1 matching over 12 bases. This CDR3 has 14 amino acids. The V segment lost 6 bases and the J segment 7 bases; nucleotides outside the gene matches: 4. CDR1 and CDR2 (germline): MNHEY, SVGEGT. This CDR3 is CASRRDRGPNIQYF. The CDR3 nucleotides are TGTGCCAGCAGACGGGACAGGGGGCCCAACATTCAGTACTTC.

A few counts support this clonotype. This chain joins TRBV20-1 and TRBJ2-3; 7 nucleotides agree with TRBD2. The germline V gene has CDR1 DFQATT and CDR2 SNEGSKA (reference sequence). Losses at the gene ends were 2 bases for V and 2 bases for J; bases not matched to a gene: 10. This CDR3 is built from 16 residues. The CDR3 loop reads CSARRAGQTPTDTQYF. The DNA of the CDR3 is TGCAGTGCTAGAAGAGCGGGGCAAACTCCCACAGATACGCAGTATTTT.

At least ten counts were recorded for this clonotype. V is TRBV29-1 and J is TRBJ2-2; TRBD2 matches at 10 bases. The germline gives CDR1 SQVTM, CDR2 ANQGSEA. J was trimmed by 7 bases and V by 4 bases; bases with no gene match: 6. The CDR3 length is 14 residues. This CDR3 is CSVVAGGDFGELFF. CDR3 DNA sequence: TGCAGCGTTGTAGCGGGGGGCGACTTCGGGGAGCTGTTTTTT.

This clonotype was detected only a few times. The chain uses TRBV12-3 or TRBV12-4 and TRBJ2-5; D remains ambiguous. The CDR3 consists of 14 residues. Trimming took 1 base from V and 5 from J, leaving 11 bases between them. In DNA, the CDR3 is TGTGCCAGCAGTTTAGGGTTGTGGGGTGAGACCCAGTACTTC. It translates to CASSLGLWGETQYF.

This clonotype has at least ten counts. The rearrangement uses TRBV5-1 and TRBJ1-2; the D gene is possibly TRBD1 (5 bases). Looked up from germline, CDR1 is SGHRS and CDR2 is YFSETQ. Trimming took 6 bases from V and 4 from J, leaving 10 bases between them. The CDR3 runs 12 residues. The CDR3 DNA reads TGCGCCAGCACTGACAGCACCTATGGCTACACCTTC. This gives the protein CASTDSTYGYTF.